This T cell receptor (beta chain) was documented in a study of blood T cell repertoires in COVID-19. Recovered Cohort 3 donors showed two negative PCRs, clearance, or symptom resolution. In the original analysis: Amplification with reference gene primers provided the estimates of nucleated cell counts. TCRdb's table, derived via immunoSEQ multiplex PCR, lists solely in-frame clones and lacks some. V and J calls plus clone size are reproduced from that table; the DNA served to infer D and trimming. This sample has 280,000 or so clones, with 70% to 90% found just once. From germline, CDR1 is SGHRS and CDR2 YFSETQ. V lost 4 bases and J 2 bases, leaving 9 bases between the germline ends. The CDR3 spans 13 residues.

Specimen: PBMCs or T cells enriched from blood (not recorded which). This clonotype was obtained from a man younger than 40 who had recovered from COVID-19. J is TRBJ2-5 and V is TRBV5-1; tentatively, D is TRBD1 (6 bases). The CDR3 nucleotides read TGCGCCAGCAGCGCCGACAGGCAAGAGACCCAGTACTTC. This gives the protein CASSADRQETQYF.